These 13 T cell receptor beta chains came from one sample sequenced in a study of somatic mutations in cytotoxic T cells in rheumatoid arthritis. Repertoires were generated with immunoSEQ multiplex PCR, while TCRdb's copy carries only in-frame clones and drops some. Found here are some 30,000 clones, more than 75% of them singletons; the top ten hold over 9%. What was sequenced was CD8+ T cells sorted from blood. The receptors derive from an adult with rheumatoid arthritis.

V and J are TRBV30 and TRBJ2-5, with 8 bases aligning to TRBD1. The V and J ends lost 5 bases and 4 bases, in that order; junction bases with no gene match: 12. The CDR3 is 15 residues long. Germline CDR1 reads GTSNPN; CDR2 reads SVGIG (reference sequence). CDR3 bases: TGTGCCTGGGACTCGACAGGGGTAATAGGAGAGACCCAGTACTTC. It is translated as CAWDSTGVIGETQYF.

J is TRBJ2-1 and V is TRBV10-2, with D tentatively TRBD1 (6 bases). V was cut by 9 bases and J by 2 bases, with 14 bases left in between. The CDR3 spans 14 residues. The germline V gene encodes CDR1 WSHSY and CDR2 SAAADI. The CDR3 DNA follows: TGCGCCAGTACCGGGACAAAGACCTACAATGAGCAGTTCTTC. This translates into CASTGTKTYNEQFF.

This chain uses TRBV4-2 with TRBJ1-1; D is undetermined. This CDR3 has 14 residues. Germline V CDR1 and CDR2: LGHNA, YNFKEQ. Deletions cut 1 base from V and 4 bases from J, with 10 bases between. The CDR3 spells CASSQAATSTEAFF. The CDR3 DNA reads as TGTGCCAGCAGCCAAGCAGCCACGAGCACTGAAGCTTTCTTT.

The chain couples TRBV6-5 to TRBJ2-3; D not resolved. In germline, CDR1 is MNHEY, CDR2 SVGAGI. The CDR3 is 13 amino acids. Trimming took off 2 bases at V and 5 bases at J, with 8 bases between the two ends. As DNA, the CDR3 is TGTGCCAGCAGTTACAGGGTGGAAGATACGCAGTATTTT. Its translation is CASSYRVEDTQYF.

V usage is TRBV9 and J usage is TRBJ1-3, with TRBD1 as a possible D gene (6 bases). The V gene's germline CDR1 is SGDLS and CDR2 YYNGEE. The V gene lost 5 bases and the J gene lost 2 bases, with 11 bases spanning the gap. The CDR3 spans 14 residues. CDR3 nucleotide sequence: TGTGCCAGCAGTTCACAGGGCACTGGAAACACCATATATTTT. It specifies CASSSQGTGNTIYF.

The rearrangement links TRBV6-5 to TRBJ2-2; D uncertain. Germline V gene sequence: CDR1 MNHEY, CDR2 SVGAGI. The V and J ends lost 2 bases and 4 bases respectively, with 5 bases between them. This CDR3 region has 13 residues. The CDR3 bases are TGTGCCAGCAGTTACCACGTCACCGGGGAGCTGTTTTTT. Protein: CASSYHVTGELFF.

The chain carries TRBV7-9 and TRBJ2-3; perhaps D is TRBD1 or TRBD2 (5 bases each). CDR1 and CDR2 (germline): SEHNR, FQNEAQ (reference sequence). Between the trimmed V and J ends, which lost 5 bases and 2 bases, there was a span of 17 bases. The CDR3 covers 16 residues. CDR3 DNA: TGTGCCAGCAGCCCCCCTGAGTGGGACCTCACAGATACGCAGTATTTT. Encoded protein: CASSPPEWDLTDTQYF.

This clone came up once. V gene TRBV4-1 combines with J gene TRBJ1-4, with D possibly matching TRBD1 (5 bases). The CDR3 totals 13 residues. Trimming removed 7 bases at V and 5 bases at J, with 11 bases between. Germline V CDR1 and CDR2: MGHRA, YSYEKL. The CDR3 loop reads CASTLGGNEKLFF. CDR3 DNA: TGCGCCAGCACCCTCGGGGGAAATGAAAAACTGTTTTTT.

The chain recombines TRBV19 with TRBJ2-1; D may be TRBD1 (5 bases). This CDR3 has 13 residues. CDR1 is LNHDA, CDR2 SQIVND, per germline (reference sequence). V dropped 8 bases and J dropped 0 bases, with 8 bases sitting between them. The CDR3 is CASLDSSYNEQFF. The DNA of the CDR3 is TGTGCCAGTCTAGACAGCTCCTACAATGAGCAGTTCTTC.

V is TRBV7-9 and J is TRBJ2-5, with 12 bases fitting TRBD2. The germline CDR1 and CDR2 sequences are SEHNR and FQNEAQ (reference sequence). The trim removed 1 base at V and 2 bases at J, leaving 8 bases unmatched. The CDR3 is 18 amino acids. The CDR3 DNA follows: TGTGCCAGCAGCTTAGGGACTAGCGGGATTTCCATTCAAGAGACCCAGTACTTC. Translated: CASSLGTSGISIQETQYF.

The CDR3: CAWSPGVNQPQHF. As DNA, the CDR3 is TGTGCCTGGAGTCCAGGAGTCAATCAGCCCCAGCATTTT. V is TRBV30 and J is TRBJ1-5; D remains unclear. V lost 2 bases to trimming and J lost 3 bases, with 8 bases between them. The CDR3 is made up of 13 amino acids. The germline gives CDR1 GTSNPN, CDR2 SVGIG (reference sequence).

This clone has more than one count but fewer than ten. This chain connects TRBV5-4 to TRBJ1-1; 9 positions agree with TRBD1. The CDR3 is 15 amino acids. The junction had 11 bases not matched to a gene; V was cut back by 4 bases and J by 7 bases. The V gene's germline CDR1 is SGHNT and CDR2 YYREEE (reference sequence). As DNA, the CDR3 is TGTGCCAGCAGCGGTCCCGGGACAGGGATCGATGAAGCTTTCTTT. This translates into CASSGPGTGIDEAFF.

This chain joins TRBV5-6 and TRBJ1-5, with D tentatively TRBD1 (5 bases). The germline V and J ends were trimmed by 2 bases and 6 bases, with 12 bases remaining between them. Germline-derived CDR1 and CDR2 are SGHDT and YYEEEE. CDR3 length: 14 residues. CDR3 nucleotides: TGTGCCAGCAGCTTCGGGCAGGGCGGTCAGCCCCAGCATTTT. Translation: CASSFGQGGQPQHF.